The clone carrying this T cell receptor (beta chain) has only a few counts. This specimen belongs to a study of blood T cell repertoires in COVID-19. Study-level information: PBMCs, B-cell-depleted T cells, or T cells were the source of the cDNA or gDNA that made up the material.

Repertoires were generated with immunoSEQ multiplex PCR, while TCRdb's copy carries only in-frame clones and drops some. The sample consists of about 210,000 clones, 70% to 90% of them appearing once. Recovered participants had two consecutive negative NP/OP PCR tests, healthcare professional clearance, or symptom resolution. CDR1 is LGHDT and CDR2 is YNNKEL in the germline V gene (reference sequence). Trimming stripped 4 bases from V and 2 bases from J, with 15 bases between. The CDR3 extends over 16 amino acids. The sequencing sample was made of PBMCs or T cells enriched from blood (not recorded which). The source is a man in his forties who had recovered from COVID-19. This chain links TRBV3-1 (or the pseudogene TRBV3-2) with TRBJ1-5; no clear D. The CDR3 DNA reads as TGTGCCAGCAGCCCAAGCGAGGGATCGGGCAATCAGCCCCAGCATTTT. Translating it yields CASSPSEGSGNQPQHF.